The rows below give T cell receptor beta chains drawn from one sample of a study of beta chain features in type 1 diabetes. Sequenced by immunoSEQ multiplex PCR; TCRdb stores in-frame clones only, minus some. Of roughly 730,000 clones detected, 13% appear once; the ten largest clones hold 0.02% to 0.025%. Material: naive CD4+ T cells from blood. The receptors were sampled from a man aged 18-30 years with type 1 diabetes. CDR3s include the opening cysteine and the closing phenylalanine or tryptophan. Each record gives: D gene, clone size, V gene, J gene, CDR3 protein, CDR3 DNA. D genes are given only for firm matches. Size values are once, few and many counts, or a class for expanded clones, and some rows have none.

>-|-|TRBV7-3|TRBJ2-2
CASSLSGSTNTGELFF
TGTGCCAGCAGCTTAAGTGGGTCCACGAACACCGGGGAGCTGTTTTTT
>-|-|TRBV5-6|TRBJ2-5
CASSSGPLEQYF
TGTGCCAGCAGCTCAGGACCCTTAGAGCAGTACTTC
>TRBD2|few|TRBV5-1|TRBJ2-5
CASRQSGLAGSGETQYF
TGCGCCAGCAGACAGTCGGGACTAGCGGGGTCCGGAGAGACCCAGTACTTC
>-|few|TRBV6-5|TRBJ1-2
CASTRAGAYDGYTF
TGTGCCAGCACCCGCGCGGGGGCTTATGATGGCTACACCTTC
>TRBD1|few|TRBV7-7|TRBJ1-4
CASSLAGPGQTNEKLFF
TGTGCTAGCAGCTTAGCGGGACCGGGACAGACGAATGAAAAACTGTTTTTT
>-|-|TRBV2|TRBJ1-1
CASTGQQNTEAFF
TGTGCCAGCACTGGACAACAGAACACTGAAGCTTTCTTT
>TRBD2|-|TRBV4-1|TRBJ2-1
CASSQGASGRYRNEQFF
TGCGCCAGCAGCCAAGGCGCCAGCGGGAGGTACCGAAATGAGCAGTTCTTC
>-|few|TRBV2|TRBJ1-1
CASSEITEAFF
TGTGCCAGCAGTGAGATCACTGAAGCTTTCTTT
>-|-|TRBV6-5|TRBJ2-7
CASSYGQNSYEQYF
TGTGCCAGCAGTTATGGACAGAATTCCTACGAGCAGTACTTC
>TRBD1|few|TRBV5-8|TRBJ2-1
CASRDRGLGEQFF
TGTGCCAGCAGGGACAGGGGTTTAGGTGAGCAGTTCTTC
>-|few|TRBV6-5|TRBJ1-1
CASSYLDLNTEAFF
TGTGCCAGCAGTTACCTCGACCTGAACACTGAAGCTTTCTTT
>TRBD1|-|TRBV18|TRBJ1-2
CASSPQGQGIDGDGYTF
TGTGCCAGCTCACCACAGGGACAGGGTATCGATGGGGATGGCTACACCTTC
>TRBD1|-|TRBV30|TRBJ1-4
CAWSVQGQILEKLFF
TGTGCCTGGAGTGTACAGGGACAGATACTTGAAAAACTGTTTTTT
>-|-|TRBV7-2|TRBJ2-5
CASSLSGVQETQYF
TGTGCCAGCAGCTTATCGGGGGTCCAAGAGACCCAGTACTTC
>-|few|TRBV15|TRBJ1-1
CATSRDGQRNTEAFF
TGTGCCACCAGCAGAGATGGACAGCGGAACACTGAAGCTTTCTTT
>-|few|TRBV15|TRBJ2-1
CATSRRGTAYNEQFF
TGTGCCACCAGCAGACGCGGGACAGCTTACAATGAGCAGTTCTTC
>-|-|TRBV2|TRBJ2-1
CASSEMLGEQFF
TGTGCCAGCAGTGAAATGTTGGGTGAGCAGTTCTTC
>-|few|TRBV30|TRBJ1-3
CAWSVHDSSGNTIYF
TGTGCCTGGAGTGTACATGACAGCTCTGGAAACACCATATATTTT
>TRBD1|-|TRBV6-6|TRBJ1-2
CASSSKGQGRLLGYTF
TGTGCCAGCAGCTCAAAAGGACAGGGGCGCTTACTTGGCTACACCTTC
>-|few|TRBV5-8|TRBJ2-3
CASSLPGDDTQYF
TGTGCCAGCAGCTTGCCAGGGGACGATACGCAGTATTTT
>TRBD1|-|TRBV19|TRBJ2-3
CASSMGQGTDTQYF
TGTGCCAGTAGTATGGGACAGGGAACAGATACGCAGTATTTT
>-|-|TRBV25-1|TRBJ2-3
CASSEPRGRTDTQYF
TGTGCCAGCAGTGAACCCCGGGGTAGAACAGATACGCAGTATTTT
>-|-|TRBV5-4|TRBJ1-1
CASSLEAGAGTEAFF
TGTGCCAGCAGCTTGGAGGCAGGGGCGGGCACTGAAGCTTTCTTT
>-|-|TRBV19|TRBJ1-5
CASSIDGNQPQHF
TGTGCCAGTAGTATAGATGGGAATCAGCCCCAGCATTTT
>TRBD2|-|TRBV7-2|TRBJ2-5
CASSRGGAEETQYF
TGTGCCAGCAGCCGCGGGGGGGCGGAGGAGACCCAGTACTTC
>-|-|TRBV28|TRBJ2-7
CASSFPGNYEQYF
TGTGCCAGCAGTTTCCCCGGGAACTACGAGCAGTACTTC
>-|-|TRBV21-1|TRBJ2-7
CASSKRAGLRYEQYF
TGTGCCAGCAGCAAACGGGCGGGACTAAGGTACGAGCAGTACTTC
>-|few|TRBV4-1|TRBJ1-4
CASSQDRNRDNEKLFF
TGCGCCAGCAGCCAAGATCGGAACAGGGATAATGAAAAACTGTTTTTT
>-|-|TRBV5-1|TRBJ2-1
CASSLSWGEQFF
TGCGCCAGCAGCTTGTCCTGGGGCGAGCAGTTCTTC
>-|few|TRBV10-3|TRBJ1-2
CAISDRALDGYTF
TGTGCCATCAGTGACAGGGCCTTGGATGGCTACACCTTC
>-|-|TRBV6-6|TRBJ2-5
CASSLRGLETQYF
TGTGCCAGCAGTTTAAGAGGGTTGGAGACCCAGTACTTC
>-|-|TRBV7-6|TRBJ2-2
CASSPQTGNTGELFF
TGTGCCAGCAGCCCCCAGACAGGAAACACCGGGGAGCTGTTTTTT
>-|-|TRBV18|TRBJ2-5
CASSPLSVRETQYF
TGTGCCAGCTCACCACTTTCTGTTAGAGAGACCCAGTACTTC
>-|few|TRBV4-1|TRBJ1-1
CASSQDDKGMRTEAFF
TGCGCCAGCAGCCAAGATGACAAGGGTATGAGGACTGAAGCTTTCTTT
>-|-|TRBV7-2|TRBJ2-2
CASSFLRWSGELFF
TGTGCCAGCAGCTTCCTAAGGTGGTCCGGGGAGCTGTTTTTT
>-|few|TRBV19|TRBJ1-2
CASKDGNYGYTF
TGTGCCAGTAAAGACGGGAACTATGGCTACACCTTC
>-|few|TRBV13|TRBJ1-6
CASSRGGDSYNSPLHF
TGTGCCAGCAGCCGAGGCGGGGACTCCTATAATTCACCCCTCCACTTT
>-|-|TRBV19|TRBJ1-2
CASSLATGFYGYTF
TGTGCCAGTAGTCTCGCTACCGGATTCTATGGCTACACCTTC
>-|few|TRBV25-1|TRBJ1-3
CASSDTNSGNTIYF
TGTGCCAGCAGTGACACGAACTCTGGAAACACCATATATTTT